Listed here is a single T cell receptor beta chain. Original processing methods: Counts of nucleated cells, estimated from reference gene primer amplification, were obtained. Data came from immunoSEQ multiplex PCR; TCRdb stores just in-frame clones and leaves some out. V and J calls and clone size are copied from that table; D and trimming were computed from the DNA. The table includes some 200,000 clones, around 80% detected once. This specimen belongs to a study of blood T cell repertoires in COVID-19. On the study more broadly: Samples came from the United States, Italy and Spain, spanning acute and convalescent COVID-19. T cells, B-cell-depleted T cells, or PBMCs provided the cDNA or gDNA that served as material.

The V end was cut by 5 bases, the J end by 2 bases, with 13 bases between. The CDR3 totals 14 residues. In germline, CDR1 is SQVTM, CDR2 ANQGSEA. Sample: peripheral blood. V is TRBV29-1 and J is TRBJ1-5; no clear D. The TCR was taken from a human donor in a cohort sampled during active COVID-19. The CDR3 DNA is TGCAGCGTTCTCATCCCCGAGGGCAATCAGCCCCAGCATTTT. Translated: CSVLIPEGNQPQHF.